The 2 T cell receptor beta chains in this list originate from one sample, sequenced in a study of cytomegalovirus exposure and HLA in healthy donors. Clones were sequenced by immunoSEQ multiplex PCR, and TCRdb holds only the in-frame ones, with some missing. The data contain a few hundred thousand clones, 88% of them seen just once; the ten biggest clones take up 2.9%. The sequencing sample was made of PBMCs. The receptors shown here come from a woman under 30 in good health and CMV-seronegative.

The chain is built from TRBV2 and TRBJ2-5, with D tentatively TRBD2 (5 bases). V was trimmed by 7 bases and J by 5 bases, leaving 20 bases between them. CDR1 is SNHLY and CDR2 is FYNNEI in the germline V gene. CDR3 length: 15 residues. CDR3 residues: CASKVGAPVGETQYF. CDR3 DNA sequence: TGTGCCAGCAAGGTGGGAGCCCCTGTCGGGGAGACCCAGTACTTC.

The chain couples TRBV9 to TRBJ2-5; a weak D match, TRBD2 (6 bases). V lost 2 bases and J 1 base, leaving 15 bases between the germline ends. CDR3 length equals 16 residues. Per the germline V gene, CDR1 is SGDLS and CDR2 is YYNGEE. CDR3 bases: TGTGCCAGCAGCGTCCCTGCCTTGGAGGGCCAAGAGACCCAGTACTTC. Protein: CASSVPALEGQETQYF.